This TCR beta chain was recovered during a study of blood T cell repertoires in COVID-19. At the level of the study: Both acute and convalescent COVID-19 samples were obtained from the United States, Italy and Spain.

Per the authors' pipeline: Amplifying reference gene primers gave estimates of nucleated cell counts. The data were produced by immunoSEQ multiplex PCR, yet TCRdb's version contains in-frame clones alone and is incomplete. That table is the source of V, J and clone size, and D and trimming were worked out from the DNA. The table shows around 230,000 clones, with 82% occurring only once. The CDR3 is 14 amino acids. V shed 2 bases and J shed 6 bases, with 13 bases lying between them. The germline V gene has CDR1 MDHEN and CDR2 SYDVKM. V and J are TRBV28 and TRBJ1-2; possibly TRBD1 for D (6 bases). Sequencing was done on a sample of peripheral blood. This clonotype was obtained from a woman aged 55-69 years with active or convalescent COVID-19. In nucleotides, the CDR3 is TGTGCCAGCAGTTTAGCGGGGGCTACTCATGGCTACACCTTC. This codes for CASSLAGATHGYTF.